This T cell receptor beta chain was sequenced for a study of PD-1 blockade in classical Hodgkin lymphoma. From germline, CDR1 is MNHEY and CDR2 SMNVEV (reference sequence). The CDR3 covers 17 residues. With V trimmed by 1 base and J by 4 bases, 8 bases remained unmatched. Every single patient, without exception, relapsed after autologous stem cell transplantation, and brentuximab vedotin exposure varied. This clone was counted a single time. Generated by immunoSEQ multiplex PCR, the TCRdb table keeps only in-frame clones and is missing some. The table records approximately 57,000 clones, roughly 90% of them present only once.

This chain links TRBV27 with TRBJ2-3; 10 bases agree with TRBD2. The material sequenced was peripheral blood mononuclear cells (PBMCs), taken before the second cycle of nivolumab. The receptor's source is a human donor with classical Hodgkin lymphoma. CDR3 bases: TGTGCCAGCAGTTTATGGGCTAGCGGGGGAGAGGCAGATACGCAGTATTTT. This codes for CASSLWASGGEADTQYF.